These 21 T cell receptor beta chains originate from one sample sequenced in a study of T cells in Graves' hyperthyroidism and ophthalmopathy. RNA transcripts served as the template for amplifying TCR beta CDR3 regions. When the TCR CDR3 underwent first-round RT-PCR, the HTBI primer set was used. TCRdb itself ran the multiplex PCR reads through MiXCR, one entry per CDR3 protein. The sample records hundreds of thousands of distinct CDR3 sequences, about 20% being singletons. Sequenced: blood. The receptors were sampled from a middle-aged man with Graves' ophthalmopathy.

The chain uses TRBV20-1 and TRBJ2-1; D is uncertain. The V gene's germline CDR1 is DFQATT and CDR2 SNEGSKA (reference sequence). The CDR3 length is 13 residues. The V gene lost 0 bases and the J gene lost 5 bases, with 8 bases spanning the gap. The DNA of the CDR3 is TGCAGTGCTAGAGATCCTGGTAACAATGAGCAGTTCTTC. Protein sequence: CSARDPGNNEQFF.

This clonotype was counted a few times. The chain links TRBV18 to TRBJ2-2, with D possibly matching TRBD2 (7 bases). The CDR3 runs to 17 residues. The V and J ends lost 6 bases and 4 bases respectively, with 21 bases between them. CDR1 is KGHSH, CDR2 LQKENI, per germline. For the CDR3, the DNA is TGTGCCAGCTCCCAACAGGGAGGGGCGCGTAGCACCGGGGAGCTGTTTTTT. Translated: CASSQQGGARSTGELFF. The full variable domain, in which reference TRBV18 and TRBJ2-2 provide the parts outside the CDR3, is NAGVMQNPRHLVRRRGQEARLRCSPMKGHSHVYWYRQLPEEGLKFMVYLQKENIIDESGMPKERFSAEFPKEGPSILRIQQVVRGDSAAYFCASSQQGGARSTGELFFGEGSRLTVL.

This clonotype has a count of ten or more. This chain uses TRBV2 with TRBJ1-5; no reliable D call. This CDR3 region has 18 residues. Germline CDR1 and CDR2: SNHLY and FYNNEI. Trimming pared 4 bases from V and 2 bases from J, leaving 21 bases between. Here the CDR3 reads CASSGRLGVYSGNQPQHF. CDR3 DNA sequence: TGTGCCAGCAGTGGCAGGCTCGGGGTATATTCAGGCAATCAGCCCCAGCATTTT.

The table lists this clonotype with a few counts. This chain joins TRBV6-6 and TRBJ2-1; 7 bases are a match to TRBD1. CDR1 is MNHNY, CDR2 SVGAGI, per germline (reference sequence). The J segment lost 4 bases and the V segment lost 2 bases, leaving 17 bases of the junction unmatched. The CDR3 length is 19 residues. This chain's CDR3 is CASSYKGDTGDRQYNEQFF. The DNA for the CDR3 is TGTGCCAGCAGTTACAAGGGAGATACTGGGGACAGACAATACAATGAGCAGTTCTTC.

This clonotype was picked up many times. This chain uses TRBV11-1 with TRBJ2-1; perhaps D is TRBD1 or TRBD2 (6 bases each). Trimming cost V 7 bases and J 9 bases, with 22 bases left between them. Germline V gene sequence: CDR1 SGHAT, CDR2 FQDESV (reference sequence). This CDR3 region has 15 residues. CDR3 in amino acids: CASNPGRRGLSEQFF. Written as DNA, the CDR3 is TGTGCCAGCAACCCGGGCAGGAGGGGGTTGAGTGAGCAGTTCTTC. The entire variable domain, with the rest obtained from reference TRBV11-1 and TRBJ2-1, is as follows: EAEVAQSPRYKITEKSQAVAFWCDPISGHATLYWYRQILGQGPELLVQFQDESVVDDSQLPKDRFSAERLKGVDSTLKIQPAELGDSAMYLCASNPGRRGLSEQFFGPGTRLTVL.

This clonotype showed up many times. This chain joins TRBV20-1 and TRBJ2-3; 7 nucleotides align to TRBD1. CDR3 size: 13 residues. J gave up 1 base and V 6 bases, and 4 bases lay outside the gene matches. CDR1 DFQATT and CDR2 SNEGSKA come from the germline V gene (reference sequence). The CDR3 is CSARGQGTDTQYF. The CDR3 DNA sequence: TGCAGTGCCCGTGGACAGGGCACAGATACGCAGTATTTT.

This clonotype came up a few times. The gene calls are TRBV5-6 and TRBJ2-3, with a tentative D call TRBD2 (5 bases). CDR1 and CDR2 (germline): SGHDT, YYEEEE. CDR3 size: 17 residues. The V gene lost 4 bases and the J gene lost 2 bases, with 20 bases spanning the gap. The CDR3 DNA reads TGTGCCAGCAGCGGCTTTGTTGGAGGTCATAACACAGATACGCAGTATTTT. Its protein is CASSGFVGGHNTDTQYF.

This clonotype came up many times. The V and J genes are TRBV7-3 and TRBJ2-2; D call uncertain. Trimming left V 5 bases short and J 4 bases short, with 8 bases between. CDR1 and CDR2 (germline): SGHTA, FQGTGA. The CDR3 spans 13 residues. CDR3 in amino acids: CASSLQSTGELFF. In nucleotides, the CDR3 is TGTGCCAGCAGCCTACAGTCCACCGGGGAGCTGTTTTTT.

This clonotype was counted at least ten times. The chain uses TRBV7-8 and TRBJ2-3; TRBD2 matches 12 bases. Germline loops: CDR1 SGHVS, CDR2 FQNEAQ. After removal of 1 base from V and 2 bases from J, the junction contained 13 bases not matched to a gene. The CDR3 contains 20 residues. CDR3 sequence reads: CASSLVRLAGGPSNTDTQYF. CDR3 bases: TGTGCCAGCAGCTTAGTTCGCCTAGCGGGAGGGCCTTCAAACACAGATACGCAGTATTTT.

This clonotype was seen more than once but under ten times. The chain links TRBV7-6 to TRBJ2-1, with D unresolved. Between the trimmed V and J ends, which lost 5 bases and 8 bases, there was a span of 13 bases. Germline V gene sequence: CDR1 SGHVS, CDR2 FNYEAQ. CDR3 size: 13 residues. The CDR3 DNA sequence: TGTGCCAGCAGCCCTACAGTGGGTCATGAGCAGTTCTTC. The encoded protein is CASSPTVGHEQFF.

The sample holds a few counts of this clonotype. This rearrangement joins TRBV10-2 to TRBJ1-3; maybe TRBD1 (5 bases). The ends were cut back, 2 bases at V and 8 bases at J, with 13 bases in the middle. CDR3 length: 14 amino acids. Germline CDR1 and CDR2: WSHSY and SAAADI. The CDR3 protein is CASSEDRRGYTIYF. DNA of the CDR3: TGCGCCAGCAGTGAGGACAGACGAGGGTACACCATATATTTT.

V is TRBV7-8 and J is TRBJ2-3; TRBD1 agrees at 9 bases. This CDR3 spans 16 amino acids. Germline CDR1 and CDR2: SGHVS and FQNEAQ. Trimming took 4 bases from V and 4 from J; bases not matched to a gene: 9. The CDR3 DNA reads TGTGCCAGCAGCTCACAGCCGGGACAGGGATCAGATACGCAGTATTTT. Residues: CASSSQPGQGSDTQYF.

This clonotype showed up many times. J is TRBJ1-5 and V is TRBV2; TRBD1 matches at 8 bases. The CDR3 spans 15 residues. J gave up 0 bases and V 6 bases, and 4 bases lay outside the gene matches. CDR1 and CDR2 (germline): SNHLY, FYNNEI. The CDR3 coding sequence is TGTGCCAGCAGGGGACAGGCGAATAGCAATCAGCCCCAGCATTTT. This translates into CASRGQANSNQPQHF.

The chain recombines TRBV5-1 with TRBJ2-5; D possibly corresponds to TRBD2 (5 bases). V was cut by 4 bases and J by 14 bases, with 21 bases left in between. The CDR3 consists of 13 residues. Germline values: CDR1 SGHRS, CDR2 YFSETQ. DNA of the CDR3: TGCGCCAGCAGCCTAACCGGACTCCTCGGGGTATACTTC. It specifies CASSLTGLLGVYF.

The CDR3 loop is CSVSSGRGDIQYF. The CDR3, as DNA: TGCAGCGTTTCTTCCGGGAGGGGAGACATTCAGTACTTC. This sequence joins TRBV29-1 and TRBJ2-4, with 8 bases fitting TRBD2. The V gene's germline CDR1 is SQVTM and CDR2 ANQGSEA. V was pared by 5 bases and J by 8 bases, with 8 bases of the junction left unmatched. This CDR3 is built from 13 residues.

The CDR3 sequence is CASSLGPSSNQPQHF. CDR3 nucleotides: TGCGCCAGCAGTCTGGGACCAAGTAGCAATCAGCCCCAGCATTTT. This chain links TRBV5-1 with TRBJ1-5, with D possibly being TRBD1 (5 bases). The length of the CDR3 is 15 residues. Between the trimmed V and J ends, which lost 5 bases and 0 bases, there was a span of 12 bases. CDR1 is SGHRS, CDR2 YFSETQ, per germline.

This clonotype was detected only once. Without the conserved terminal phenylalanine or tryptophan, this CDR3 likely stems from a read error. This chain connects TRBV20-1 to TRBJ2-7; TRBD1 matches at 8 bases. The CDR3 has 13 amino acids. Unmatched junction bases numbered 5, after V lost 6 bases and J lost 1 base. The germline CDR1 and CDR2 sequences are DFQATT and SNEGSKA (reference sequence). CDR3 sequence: CSAERTGSYEQYL. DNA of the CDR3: TGCAGTGCCGAGCGGACAGGGTCCTACGAGCAGTACTTG.

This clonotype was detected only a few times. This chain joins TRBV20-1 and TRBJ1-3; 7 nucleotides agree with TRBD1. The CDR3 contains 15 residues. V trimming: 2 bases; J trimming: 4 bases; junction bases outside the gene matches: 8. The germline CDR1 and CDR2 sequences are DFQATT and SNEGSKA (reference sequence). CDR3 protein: CSARTQTGAGNTIYF. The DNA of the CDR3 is TGCAGTGCTAGAACTCAAACAGGGGCGGGAAACACCATATATTTT.

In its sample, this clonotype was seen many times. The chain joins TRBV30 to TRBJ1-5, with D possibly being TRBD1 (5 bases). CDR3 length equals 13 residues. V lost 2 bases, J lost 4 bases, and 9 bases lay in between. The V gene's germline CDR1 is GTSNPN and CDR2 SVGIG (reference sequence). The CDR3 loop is CAWSREGNQPQHF. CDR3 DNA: TGTGCCTGGAGTAGAGAGGGGAATCAGCCCCAGCATTTT.

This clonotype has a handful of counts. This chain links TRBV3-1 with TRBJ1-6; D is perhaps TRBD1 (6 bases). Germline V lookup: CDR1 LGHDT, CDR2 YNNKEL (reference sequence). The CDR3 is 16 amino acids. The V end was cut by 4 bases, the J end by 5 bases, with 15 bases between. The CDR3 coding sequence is TGTGCCAGCAGCCCAAGCCTGGACAGACATAATTCACCCCTCCACTTT. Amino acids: CASSPSLDRHNSPLHF.

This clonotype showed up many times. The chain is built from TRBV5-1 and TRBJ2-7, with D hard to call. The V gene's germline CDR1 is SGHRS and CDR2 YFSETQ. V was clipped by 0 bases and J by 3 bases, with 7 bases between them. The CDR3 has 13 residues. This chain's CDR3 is CASSLEWSYEQYF. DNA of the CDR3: TGCGCCAGCAGCTTGGAGTGGAGCTACGAGCAGTACTTC. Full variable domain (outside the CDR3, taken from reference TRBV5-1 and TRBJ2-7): KAGVTQTPRYLIKTRGQQVTLSCSPISGHRSVSWYQQTPGQGLQFLFEYFSETQRNKGNFPGRFSGRQFSNSRSEMNVSTLELGDSALYLCASSLEWSYEQYFGPGTRLTVT.